Listed here are 21 T cell receptor beta chains from one sample, sequenced in a study of OX40 agonist ivuxolimab in advanced cancers. The library was produced with the immunoSEQ multiplex PCR assay. This immuneACCESS table, as held by TCRdb, lists in-frame sequences with V and J called but not all clones. Of the missing ones, under half trace to an unresolved V gene in checked studies; the others have no known cause. The table for this sample lists tens of thousands of clones; approximately 89% of them were counted only once. The ten largest clonotypes hold about 0.3% of the sample. Here the sequenced sample was CD4+ or CD8+ T cells sorted from blood, taken in a trial of the OX40 agonist ivuxolimab. The origin of the receptors is an adult with an advanced solid tumor such as melanoma, head and neck, liver or kidney cancer.

The V call is TRBV7-9, the J call TRBJ2-5, with a tentative D call TRBD1 (7 bases). Trimming took 6 bases from V and 4 from J, leaving 15 bases between them. The CDR3 spans 14 residues. Germline lookup yields CDR1 SEHNR and CDR2 FQNEAQ (reference sequence). The CDR3 here is CASRRDRGLETQYF. In DNA, the CDR3 is TGTGCCAGCAGGCGGGACAGAGGGTTAGAGACCCAGTACTTC.

V gene TRBV5-4 combines with J gene TRBJ2-3; D may be TRBD2 (6 bases). This CDR3 contains 15 residues. V dropped 4 bases and J dropped 5 bases, with 17 bases sitting between them. Germline lookup yields CDR1 SGHNT and CDR2 YYREEE (reference sequence). This CDR3 reads CASSPREKGQDTQYF. CDR3 coding DNA: TGTGCCAGCAGCCCCCGGGAGAAGGGCCAAGATACGCAGTATTTT.

This chain uses TRBV25-1 with TRBJ2-7, with 13 bases fitting TRBD2. Trimming took 5 bases from V and 4 from J; bases not matched to a gene: 5. Germline CDR1 MGHDK, CDR2 SYGVNS. This CDR3 has 15 amino acids. The CDR3 region has the DNA TGTGCCAGCAGTTCGGAGACTAGCGGGAGGTACGAGCAGTACTTC. As protein: CASSSETSGRYEQYF.

The chain combines TRBV10-3 with TRBJ2-1, with TRBD1 identical over 7 bases. This CDR3 contains 16 residues. The V gene's germline CDR1 is ENHRY and CDR2 SYGVKD. V shed 5 bases, J shed 8 bases, and the junction held 15 bases outside the gene matches. Written as DNA, the CDR3 is TGTGCCATCAGTAACTACGGGACGGCCACAGGGGATGAGCAGTTCTTC. As protein: CAISNYGTATGDEQFF.

The chain has TRBV30 and TRBJ1-3; D remains unclear. Trimming shortened V by 4 bases and J by 0 bases, and 13 bases separated the two germline ends. CDR1 is GTSNPN, CDR2 SVGIG, per germline (reference sequence). CDR3 length equals 15 residues. The CDR3 DNA reads as TGTGCCTGGACCGACCGAACCGTCTCTGGAAACACCATATATTTT. This encodes CAWTDRTVSGNTIYF.

The V and J genes are TRBV7-6 and TRBJ2-5; 9 nucleotides agree with TRBD2. The DNA end favors TRBJ2-7, so the J call may be wrong. From germline, CDR1 is SGHVS and CDR2 FNYEAQ. The CDR3 length is 17 residues. The CDR3 nucleotides read TGTGCCAGCAGCTTAGGGGCTAGCGGGACCAAGCCCTACGAGCAGTACTTC. This codes for CASSLGASGTKPYEQYF.

The V and J genes are TRBV7-8 and TRBJ1-5, with D perhaps matching TRBD1 (5 bases). CDR1 is SGHVS and CDR2 is FQNEAQ in the germline V gene. V was cut by 4 bases and J by 7 bases, with 20 bases left in between. The CDR3 has 16 residues. The CDR3: CASSSVGTPGGQPQHF. In nucleotides, the CDR3 is TGTGCCAGCAGCTCGGTCGGGACTCCCGGAGGGCAGCCCCAGCATTTT.

The chain links TRBV10-1 to TRBJ2-7; D tentatively reads TRBD1 or TRBD2 (5 bases each). V was cut by 0 bases and J by 5 bases, with 17 bases left in between. Germline-derived CDR1 and CDR2 are WNHNN and SYGVQD (reference sequence). There are 16 residues in the CDR3. CDR3 in amino acids: CASSESKGRKLHEQYF. CDR3 bases: TGCGCCAGCAGTGAGTCGAAGGGGAGAAAATTACACGAGCAGTACTTC.

The chain combines TRBV18 with TRBJ1-3; D is perhaps TRBD1 (5 bases). The CDR3 loop spans 14 amino acids. The germline V and J ends were trimmed by 6 bases and 2 bases, with 11 bases remaining between them. CDR1 and CDR2 (germline): KGHSH, LQKENI. The CDR3 here is CASSPSTAGNTIYF. The CDR3 region has the DNA TGTGCCAGCTCCCCGTCGACAGCTGGAAACACCATATATTTT.

The V call is TRBV11-3, the J call TRBJ1-5, with D possibly being TRBD1 (5 bases). CDR1 and CDR2 (germline): SGHNT, YENEEA. V dropped 5 bases and J dropped 2 bases, with 16 bases sitting between them. The CDR3 is 16 amino acids. The chain's CDR3 is CASSTGTSEGNQPQHF. The CDR3 DNA sequence: TGTGCCAGCAGCACCGGGACGTCGGAGGGCAATCAGCCCCAGCATTTT.

This rearrangement joins TRBV5-6 to TRBJ2-7, with 7 nucleotides matching TRBD2. The CDR3 runs 15 residues. Germline loops: CDR1 SGHDT, CDR2 YYEEEE. V was clipped by 1 base and J by 2 bases; unmatched bases: 6. For the CDR3, the DNA is TGTGCCAGCAGCTTGAGAGTCCGGGGGGCCTACGAGCAGTACTTC. The encoded protein is CASSLRVRGAYEQYF. Drawing the rest from reference TRBV5-6 and TRBJ2-7, the complete variable domain is DAGVTQSPTHLIKTRGQQVTLRCSPKSGHDTVSWYQQALGQGPQFIFQYYEEEERQRGNFPDRFSGHQFPNYSSELNVNALLLGDSALYLCASSLRVRGAYEQYFGPGTRLTVT.

This chain connects TRBV19 to TRBJ1-2; a possible D gene is TRBD1 (5 bases). CDR1 is LNHDA and CDR2 is SQIVND in the germline V gene (reference sequence). V was trimmed by 8 bases and J by 4 bases, leaving 17 bases between them. CDR3 length: 14 amino acids. This CDR3 reads CASGRDGSSYGYTF. As DNA, the CDR3 is TGTGCCAGTGGACGGGACGGCTCCTCCTATGGCTACACCTTC.

The chain employs TRBV9 and TRBJ2-1; 8 positions agree with TRBD2. J was trimmed by 4 bases and V by 3 bases; bases with no gene match: 6. This CDR3 spans 15 amino acids. Germline V gene lookup returns CDR1 SGDLS and CDR2 YYNGEE. The CDR3 region is CASSETSESYNEQFF. The CDR3 DNA follows: TGTGCCAGCAGCGAGACTAGCGAGAGTTACAATGAGCAGTTCTTC.

V usage is TRBV12-5 and J usage is TRBJ2-3, with no clear D. The germline CDR1 and CDR2 sequences are LGHNT and FRNRAP. CDR3 length equals 10 residues. V was shortened by 9 bases and J by 8 bases, with 9 bases between the two germline ends. CDR3 in amino acids: CASGSVTQYF. In DNA form, the CDR3 reads TGTGCTAGCGGTAGTGTTACGCAGTATTTT.

The V gene is TRBV18, the J gene TRBJ1-2; no clear D gene. The CDR3 loop spans 14 amino acids. Germline assignment: CDR1 KGHSH and CDR2 LQKENI. The V gene lost 2 bases and the J gene lost 7 bases, with 14 bases spanning the gap. For the CDR3, the DNA is TGTGCCAGCTCACCAAACCCCACAAACGCTGGCTACACCTTC. It encodes CASSPNPTNAGYTF.

This chain joins TRBV6-5 and TRBJ1-1, with D maybe TRBD1 (6 bases). Between the trimmed V and J ends, which lost 6 bases and 0 bases, there was a span of 11 bases. This CDR3 is 14 amino acids long. The germline gives CDR1 MNHEY, CDR2 SVGAGI. CDR3 region: CASRSGTMNTEAFF. CDR3 coding DNA: TGTGCCAGCAGATCCGGGACAATGAACACTGAAGCTTTCTTT.

The chain combines TRBV6-5 with TRBJ2-7, with 9 nucleotides matching TRBD1. The length of the CDR3 is 15 residues. Germline assignment: CDR1 MNHEY and CDR2 SVGAGI. Trimming at V came to 7 bases and at J to 5 bases, leaving 12 bases not matched to a gene. The DNA for the CDR3 is TGTGCCAGCACCCCCCCGGGACAGGGAAGCCACGAGCAGTACTTC. Translation: CASTPPGQGSHEQYF.

This chain links TRBV6-6 with TRBJ2-1, with D possibly TRBD2 on 5 matching bases. The V end lost 2 bases, the J end lost 10 bases, and 9 bases lay between the germline ends. From germline, CDR1 is MNHNY and CDR2 SVGAGI (reference sequence). CDR3 length equals 12 residues. DNA for the CDR3: TGTGCCAGCAGTTACATAGCTAGCGAGCAGTTCTTC. Its protein is CASSYIASEQFF.

Only one count was recorded for this clone. The chain is built from TRBV27 and TRBJ2-3; tentative D call: TRBD2 (5 bases). The CDR3 runs 13 residues. Germline V gene lookup returns CDR1 MNHEY and CDR2 SMNVEV (reference sequence). The V and J ends lost 6 bases and 3 bases respectively, with 10 bases between them. The CDR3 spells CASRNRGTDTQYF. For the CDR3, the DNA is TGTGCCAGCAGGAACCGAGGGACAGATACGCAGTATTTT.

The rearrangement uses TRBV7-3 and TRBJ2-1; D is unclear. CDR1 and CDR2 (germline): SGHTA, FQGTGA. The CDR3 is made up of 14 amino acids. V lost 0 bases and J lost 5, with 8 bases in between. This chain's CDR3 is CASSLTRFNNEQFF. As DNA, the CDR3 is TGTGCCAGCAGCTTAACAAGATTCAACAATGAGCAGTTCTTC. The entire variable domain, with the rest obtained from reference TRBV7-3 and TRBJ2-1, is as follows: GAGVSQTPSNKVTEKGKYVELRCDPISGHTALYWYRQSLGQGPEFLIYFQGTGAADDSGLPNDRFFAVRPEGSVSTLKIQRTERGDSAVYLCASSLTRFNNEQFFGPGTRLTVL.

This chain joins TRBV9 and TRBJ1-4; D is unclear. The CDR3 covers 17 residues. CDR1 and CDR2 from the germline V gene are SGDLS and YYNGEE. V was trimmed by 3 bases and J by 6 bases, leaving 21 bases between them. The CDR3 nucleotides read TGTGCCAGCAGCGCGAATTTCCGGGATCAAGGACATGAAAAACTGTTTTTT. Residues: CASSANFRDQGHEKLFF. Looking up the rest from reference TRBV9 and TRBJ1-4 gives the full variable domain: DSGVTQTPKHLITATGQRVTLRCSPRSGDLSVYWYQQSLDQGLQFLIQYYNGEERAKGNILERFSAQQFPDLHSELNLSSLELGDSALYFCASSANFRDQGHEKLFFGSGTQLSVL.